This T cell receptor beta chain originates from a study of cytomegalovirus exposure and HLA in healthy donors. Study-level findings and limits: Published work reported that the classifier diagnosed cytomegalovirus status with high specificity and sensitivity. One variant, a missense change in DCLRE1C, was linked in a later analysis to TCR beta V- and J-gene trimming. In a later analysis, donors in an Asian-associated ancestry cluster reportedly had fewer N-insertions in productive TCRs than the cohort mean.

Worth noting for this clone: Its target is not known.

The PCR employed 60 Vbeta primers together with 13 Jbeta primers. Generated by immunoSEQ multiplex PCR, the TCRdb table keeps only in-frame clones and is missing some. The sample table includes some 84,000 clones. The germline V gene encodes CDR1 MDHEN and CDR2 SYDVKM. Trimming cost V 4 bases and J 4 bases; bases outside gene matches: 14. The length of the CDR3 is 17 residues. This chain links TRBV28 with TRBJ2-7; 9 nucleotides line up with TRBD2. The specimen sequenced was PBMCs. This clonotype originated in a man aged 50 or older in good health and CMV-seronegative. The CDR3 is CASSSEPGLALFYEQYF. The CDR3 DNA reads TGTGCCAGCAGTTCCGAGCCGGGACTAGCCCTATTTTACGAGCAGTACTTC. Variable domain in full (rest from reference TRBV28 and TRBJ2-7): DVKVTQSSRYLVKRTGEKVFLECVQDMDHENMFWYRQDPGLGLRLIYFSYDVKMKEKGDIPEGYSVSREKKERFSLILESASTNQTSMYLCASSSEPGLALFYEQYFGPGTRLTVT.